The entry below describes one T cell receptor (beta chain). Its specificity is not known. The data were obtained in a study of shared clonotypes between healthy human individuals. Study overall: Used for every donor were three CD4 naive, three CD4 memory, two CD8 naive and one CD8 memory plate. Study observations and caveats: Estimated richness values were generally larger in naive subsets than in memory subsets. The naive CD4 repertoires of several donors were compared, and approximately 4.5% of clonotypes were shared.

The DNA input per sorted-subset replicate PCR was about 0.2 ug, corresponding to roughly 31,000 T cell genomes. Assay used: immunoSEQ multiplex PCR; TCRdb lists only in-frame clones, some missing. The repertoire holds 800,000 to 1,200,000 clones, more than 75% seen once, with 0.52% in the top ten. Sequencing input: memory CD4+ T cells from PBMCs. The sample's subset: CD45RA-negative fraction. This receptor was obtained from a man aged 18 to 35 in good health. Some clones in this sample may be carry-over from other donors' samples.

As DNA, the CDR3 is TGCGCCAGCAGCCTTATGACAGGGGGAAGGGATGGCTACACCTTC. Its translation: CASSLMTGGRDGYTF. The chain carries TRBV5-1 and TRBJ1-2, with 9 bases aligning to TRBD1. This CDR3 region has 15 residues. Trimming cost V 4 bases and J 6 bases; bases outside gene matches: 10. Per the germline V gene, CDR1 is SGHRS and CDR2 is YFSETQ.